This T cell receptor (beta chain) emerged from a study of T-cell reconstitution after alpha-beta-depleted transplantation in children. This clonotype was seen ten or more times. V shed 7 bases and J 7 bases; nucleotides not matched to a gene: 15. The CDR3 runs 16 residues. Germline CDR1 is SGHTA and CDR2 is FQGNSA. A library of TCRbeta sequences, prepared with unique molecular identifiers, was generated. TCRdb redid the calling of the PCR reads with MiXCR, one entry per CDR3 protein. In the table there are 200,000 to 250,000 distinct CDR3 sequences, roughly 10% of which are singletons. The chain recombines TRBV7-2 with TRBJ2-1; 8 nucleotides align to TRBD2. The material was PBMCs from the stem cell graft donor, obtained from the stem cell graft. The clonotype originates from a human donor who donated a stem cell graft to a child with acute lymphoblastic leukemia. CDR3 coding DNA: TGTGCCAGCAAACTAGCCCCAGCGGGGGACCCGAATGAGCAGTTCTTC. Protein sequence: CASKLAPAGDPNEQFF.